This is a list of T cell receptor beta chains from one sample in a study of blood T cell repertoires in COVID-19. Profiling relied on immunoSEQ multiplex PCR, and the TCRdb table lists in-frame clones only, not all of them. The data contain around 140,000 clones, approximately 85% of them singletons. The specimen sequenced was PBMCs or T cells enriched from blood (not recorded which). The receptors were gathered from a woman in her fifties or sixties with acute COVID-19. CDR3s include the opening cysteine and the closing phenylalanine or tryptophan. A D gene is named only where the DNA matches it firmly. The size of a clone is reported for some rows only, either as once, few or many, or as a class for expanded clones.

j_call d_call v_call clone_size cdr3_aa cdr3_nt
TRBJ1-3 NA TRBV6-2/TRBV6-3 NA CASSYGRNTIYF TGTGCCAGCAGTTACGGGAGGAACACCATATATTTT
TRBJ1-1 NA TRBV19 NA CASSIGGMNTEAFF TGTGCCAGTAGTATAGGAGGAATGAACACTGAAGCTTTCTTT
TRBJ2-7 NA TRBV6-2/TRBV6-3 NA CASSSRANEQYF TGTGCCAGCAGTTCTCGTGCGAACGAGCAGTACTTC
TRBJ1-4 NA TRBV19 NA CASSIDLTVSEKLFF TGTGCCAGTAGTATAGACCTGACAGTTTCCGAAAAACTGTTTTTT
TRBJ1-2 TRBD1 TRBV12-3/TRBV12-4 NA CASSRDSNYGYTF TGTGCCAGCAGTAGGGACAGTAACTATGGCTACACCTTC
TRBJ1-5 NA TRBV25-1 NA CASSEWSGTPIPNQPQHF TGTGCCAGCAGTGAATGGAGCGGGACCCCCATTCCCAATCAGCCCCAGCATTTT
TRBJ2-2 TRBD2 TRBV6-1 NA CASSELAGDTGELFF TGTGCCAGCAGTGAACTAGCGGGAGACACCGGGGAGCTGTTTTTT
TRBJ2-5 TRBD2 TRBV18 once CASSLYTSGSQETQYF TGTGCCAGCTCACTCTATACTAGCGGGAGCCAAGAGACCCAGTACTTC
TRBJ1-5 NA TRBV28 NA CASSRQPGAQHF TGTGCCAGCAGTCGCCAGCCGGGGGCCCAGCATTTT
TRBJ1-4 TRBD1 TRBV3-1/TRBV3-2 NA CASSRGTGATNEKLFF TGTGCCAGCAGCCGCGGGACAGGGGCAACTAATGAAAAACTGTTTTTT
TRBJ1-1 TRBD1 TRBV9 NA CASSKTGGASSEAFF TGTGCCAGCAGCAAAACAGGGGGCGCGAGCTCTGAAGCTTTCTTT
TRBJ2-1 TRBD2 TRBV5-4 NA CASSLGTSGSRDEQFF TGTGCCAGCAGCTTGGGGACTAGCGGGAGTAGGGATGAGCAGTTCTTC
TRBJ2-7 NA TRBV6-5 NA CASSITYEQYF TGTGCCAGCTCCATCACCTACGAGCAGTACTTC
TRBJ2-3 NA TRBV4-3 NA CASSQDLGGGTDTQYF TGCGCCAGCAGCCAAGATTTGGGGGGAGGCACAGATACGCAGTATTTT
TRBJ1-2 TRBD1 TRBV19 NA CASSIGGGSGYTF TGTGCCAGTAGTATAGGAGGGGGCTCTGGCTACACCTTC
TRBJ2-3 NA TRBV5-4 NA CASSLAGGRRTDTQYF TGTGCCAGCAGCTTGGCCGGGGGGCGGCGCACAGATACGCAGTATTTT
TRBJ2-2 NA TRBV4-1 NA CASREASTTGELFF TGCGCCAGCAGGGAGGCCAGTACTACCGGGGAGCTGTTTTTT
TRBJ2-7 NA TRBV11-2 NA CASSFVSYEQYF TGTGCCAGCAGCTTCGTGTCCTACGAGCAGTACTTC
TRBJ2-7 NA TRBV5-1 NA CASSLGDYEQYF TGCGCCAGCAGCTTGGGCGACTACGAGCAGTACTTC
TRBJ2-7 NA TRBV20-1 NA CSASGSYEQYF TGCAGTGCTAGCGGGAGTTACGAGCAGTACTTC
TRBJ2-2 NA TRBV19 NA CASSEQANTGELFF TGTGCCAGTAGTGAGCAAGCGAACACCGGGGAGCTGTTTTTT
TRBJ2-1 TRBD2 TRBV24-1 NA CATGTSGTNEQFF TGTGCCACTGGGACTAGCGGGACAAATGAGCAGTTCTTC
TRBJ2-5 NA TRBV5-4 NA CASSFGGADAGQYF TGTGCCAGCAGCTTTGGGGGGGCCGACGCGGGGCAGTACTTC
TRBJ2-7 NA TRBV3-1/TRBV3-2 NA CASSQDLRRRTYEQYF TGTGCCAGCAGCCAAGATCTCCGGAGGCGGACCTACGAGCAGTACTTC
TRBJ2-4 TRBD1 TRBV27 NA CASSRPGQGMENIQYF TGTGCCAGCAGCCGCCCCGGACAGGGGATGGAAAACATTCAGTACTTC
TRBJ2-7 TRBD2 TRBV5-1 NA CASSLAGGAPEQYF TGCGCCAGCAGCTTGGCCGGGGGGGCGCCTGAGCAGTACTTC
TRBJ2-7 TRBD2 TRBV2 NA CASSSQGAGGPYEQYF TGTGCCAGCAGCTCCCAAGGAGCGGGAGGGCCCTACGAGCAGTACTTC
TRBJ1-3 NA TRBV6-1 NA CASSDHALSSGNTIYF TGTGCCAGCAGTGACCACGCCCTGAGCTCTGGAAACACCATATATTTT
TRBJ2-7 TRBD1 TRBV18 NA CASSPVGGNEQYF TGTGCCAGCTCACCAGTAGGGGGCAACGAGCAGTACTTC
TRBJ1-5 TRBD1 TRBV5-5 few CASSLDRGGIQPQHF TGTGCCAGCAGCTTGGACAGGGGCGGAATTCAGCCCCAGCATTTT
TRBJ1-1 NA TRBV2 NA CASSEGEVVAEAFF TGTGCCAGCAGTGAAGGGGAGGTTGTAGCTGAAGCTTTCTTT
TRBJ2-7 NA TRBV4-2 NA CASSQVGETSHEQYF TGTGCCAGCAGCCAAGTGGGCGAGACGTCCCACGAGCAGTACTTC
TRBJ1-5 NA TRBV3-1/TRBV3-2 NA CASSPRGSNQPQHF TGTGCCAGCAGCCCGCGTGGTAGCAATCAGCCCCAGCATTTT
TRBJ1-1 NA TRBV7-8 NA CASSLVSGVNTEAFF TGTGCCAGCAGCTTAGTCTCAGGGGTTAACACTGAAGCTTTCTTT
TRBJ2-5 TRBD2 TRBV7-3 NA CASSLSSGTGETQYF TGTGCCAGCAGCTTGTCCAGCGGGACTGGGGAGACCCAGTACTTC
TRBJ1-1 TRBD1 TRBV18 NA CASSPRDSAAEAFF TGTGCCAGCTCACCGAGGGACAGCGCAGCTGAAGCTTTCTTT